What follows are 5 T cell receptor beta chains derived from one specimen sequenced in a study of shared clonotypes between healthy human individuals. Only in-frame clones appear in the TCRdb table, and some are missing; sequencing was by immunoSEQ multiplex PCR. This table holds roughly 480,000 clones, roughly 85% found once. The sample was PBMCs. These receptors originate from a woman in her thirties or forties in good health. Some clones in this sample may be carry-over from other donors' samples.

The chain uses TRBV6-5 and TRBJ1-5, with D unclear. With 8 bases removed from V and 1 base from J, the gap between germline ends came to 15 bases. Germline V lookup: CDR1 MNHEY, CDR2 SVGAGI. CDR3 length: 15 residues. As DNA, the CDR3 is TGTGCCAGCGGCCCTGGGGTTGGAAGCAATCAGCCCCAGCATTTT. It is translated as CASGPGVGSNQPQHF.

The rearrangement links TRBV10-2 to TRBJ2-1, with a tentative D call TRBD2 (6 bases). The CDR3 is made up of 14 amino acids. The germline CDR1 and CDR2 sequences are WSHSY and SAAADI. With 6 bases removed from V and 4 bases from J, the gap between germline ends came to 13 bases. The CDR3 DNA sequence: TGCGCCAGCAGCGGGAGTGGGGGGTACAATGAGCAGTTCTTC. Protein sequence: CASSGSGGYNEQFF.

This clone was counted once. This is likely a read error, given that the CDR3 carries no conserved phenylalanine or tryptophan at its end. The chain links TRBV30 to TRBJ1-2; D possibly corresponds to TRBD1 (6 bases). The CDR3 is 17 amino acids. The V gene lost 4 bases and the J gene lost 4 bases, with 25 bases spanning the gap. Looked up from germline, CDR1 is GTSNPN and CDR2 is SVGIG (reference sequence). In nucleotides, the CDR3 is TGTGCCTGGATCTCTCAGGGGACCAGGGGTCGGGGCTATGGCTACACCTCC. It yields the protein CAWISQGTRGRGYGYTS.

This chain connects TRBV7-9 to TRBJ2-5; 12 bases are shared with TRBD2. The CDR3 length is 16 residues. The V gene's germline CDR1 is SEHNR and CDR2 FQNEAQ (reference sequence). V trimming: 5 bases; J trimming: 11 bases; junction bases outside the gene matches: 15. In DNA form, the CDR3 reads TGTGCCAGCAGCCCACTAAGACTAGCGGGAGTTGATGAGCAGTACTTC. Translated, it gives CASSPLRLAGVDEQYF.

For the CDR3, the DNA is TGTGCCAGCAGTGTAGGAGACTTCAACACCGGGGAGCTGTTTTTT. Protein sequence: CASSVGDFNTGELFF. This chain joins TRBV2 and TRBJ2-2; no clear D gene. CDR3 size: 15 residues. Germline V CDR1 and CDR2: SNHLY, FYNNEI. Trimming took 4 bases from V and 2 from J, leaving 11 bases between them.